The subject of this entry is one TCR beta chain. As yet, its antigen is unknown. Primers for the PCR totalled 60 Vbeta and 13 Jbeta. Clones were read by immunoSEQ multiplex PCR, and TCRdb kept only the in-frame ones, dropping some. Of 200,000 or so clones listed, more than 70% are singletons. The germline V gene has CDR1 SGHRS and CDR2 YFSETQ. V lost 0 bases and J 4 bases, leaving 5 bases between the germline ends. The CDR3 runs to 12 residues. The data derive from a study of cytomegalovirus exposure and HLA in healthy donors. Points from the study as a whole: Several top significant clusters appeared, in a later analysis, to be linked to common viral pathogens.

V and J are TRBV5-1 and TRBJ2-7; D perhaps matches TRBD1 (5 bases). The TCR sequence derives from a boy aged 5-17 years in good health and CMV-seronegative. Sequenced material: PBMCs. CDR3 coding DNA: TGCGCCAGCAGCTTGGACAGGTACGAGCAGTACTTC. This codes for CASSLDRYEQYF.